This T cell receptor beta chain was obtained from a study of blood T cell repertoires in COVID-19. Study-level background: Sources were T cells, B-cell-depleted T cells, or PBMCs; the material itself was cDNA or gDNA.

As originally analysed: The authors estimated nucleated cell counts from reference gene primer amplification. Sequenced by immunoSEQ multiplex PCR; TCRdb stores in-frame clones only, minus some. For V, J and clone size, that table is used; D and trimming come from the DNA. This sample yields hundreds of thousands of clones, of which 80% to 90% are seen a single time; more than 2% belongs to the top ten. Trimming cost V 7 bases and J 3 bases; bases outside gene matches: 7. CDR3 length: 15 residues. Looked up from germline, CDR1 is MNHEY and CDR2 is SVGAGI. V is TRBV6-5 and J is TRBJ2-1; 9 nucleotides agree with TRBD1. The sequence was collected from a man younger than 40 who had recovered from COVID-19. The specimen was PBMCs or T cells enriched from blood (not recorded which). The CDR3 bases are TGTGCCAGCACCCCTGGGGACAGGGACTACAATGAGCAGTTCTTC. Residues: CASTPGDRDYNEQFF.